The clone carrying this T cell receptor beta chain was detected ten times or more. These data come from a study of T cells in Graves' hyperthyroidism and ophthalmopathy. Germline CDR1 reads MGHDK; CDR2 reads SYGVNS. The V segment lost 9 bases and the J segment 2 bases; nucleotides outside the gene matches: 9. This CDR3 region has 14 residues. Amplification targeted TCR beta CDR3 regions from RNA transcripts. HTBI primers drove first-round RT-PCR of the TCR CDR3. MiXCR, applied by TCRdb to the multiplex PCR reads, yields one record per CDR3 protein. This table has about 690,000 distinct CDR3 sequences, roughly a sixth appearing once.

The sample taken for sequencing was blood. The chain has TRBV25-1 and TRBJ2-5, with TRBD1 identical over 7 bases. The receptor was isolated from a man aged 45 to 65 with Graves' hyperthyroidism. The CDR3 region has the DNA TGTGCCAGTGCCGACAGGGATTTTCAAGAGACCCAGTACTTC. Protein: CASADRDFQETQYF.